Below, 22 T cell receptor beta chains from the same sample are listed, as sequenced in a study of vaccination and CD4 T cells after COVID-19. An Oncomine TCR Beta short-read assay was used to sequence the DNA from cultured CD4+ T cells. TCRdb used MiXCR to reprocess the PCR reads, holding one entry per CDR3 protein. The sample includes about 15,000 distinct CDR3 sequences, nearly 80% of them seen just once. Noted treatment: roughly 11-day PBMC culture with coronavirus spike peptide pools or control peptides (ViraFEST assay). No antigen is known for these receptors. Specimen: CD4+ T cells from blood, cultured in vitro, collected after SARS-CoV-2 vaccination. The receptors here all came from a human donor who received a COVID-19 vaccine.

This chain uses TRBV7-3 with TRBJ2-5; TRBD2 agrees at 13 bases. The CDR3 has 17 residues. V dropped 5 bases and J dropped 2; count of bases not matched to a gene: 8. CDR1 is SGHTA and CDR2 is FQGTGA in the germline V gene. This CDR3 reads CASSPHGLAGVQETQYF. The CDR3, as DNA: TGTGCCAGCAGCCCCCATGGACTAGCGGGGGTACAAGAGACCCAGTACTTC.

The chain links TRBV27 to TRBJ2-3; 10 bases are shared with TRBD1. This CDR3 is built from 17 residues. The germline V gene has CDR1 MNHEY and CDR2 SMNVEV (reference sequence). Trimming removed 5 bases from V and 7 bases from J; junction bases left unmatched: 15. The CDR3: CASSPLNRDRGLNTQYF. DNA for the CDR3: TGTGCCAGCAGTCCCTTAAACCGGGACAGGGGTTTGAATACGCAGTATTTT.

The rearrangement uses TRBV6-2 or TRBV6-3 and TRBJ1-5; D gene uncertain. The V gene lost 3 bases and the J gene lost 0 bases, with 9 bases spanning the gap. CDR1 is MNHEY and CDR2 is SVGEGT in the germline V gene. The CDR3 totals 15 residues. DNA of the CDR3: TGTGCCAGCAGTTATTCAGGCAATAGCAATCAGCCCCAGCATTTT. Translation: CASSYSGNSNQPQHF.

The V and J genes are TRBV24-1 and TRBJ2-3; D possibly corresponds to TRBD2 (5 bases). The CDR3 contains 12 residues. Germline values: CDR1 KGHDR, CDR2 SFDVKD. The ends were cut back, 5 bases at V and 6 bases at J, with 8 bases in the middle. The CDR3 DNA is TGTGCCACCAGTGCTCCGGGGGATACGCAGTATTTT. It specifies CATSAPGDTQYF.

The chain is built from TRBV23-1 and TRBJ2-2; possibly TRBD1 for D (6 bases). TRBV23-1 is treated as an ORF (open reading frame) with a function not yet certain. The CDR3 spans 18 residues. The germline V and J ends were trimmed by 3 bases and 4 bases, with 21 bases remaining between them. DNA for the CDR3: TGCGCCAGCAGTCACATAGCCCCGTCCAGGGGATCCACCGGGGAGCTGTTTTTT. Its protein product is CASSHIAPSRGSTGELFF.

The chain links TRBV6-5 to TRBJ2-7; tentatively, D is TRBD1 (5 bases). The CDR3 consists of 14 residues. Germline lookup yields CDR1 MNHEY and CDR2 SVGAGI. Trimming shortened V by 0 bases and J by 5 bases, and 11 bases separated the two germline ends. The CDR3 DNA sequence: TGTGCCAGCAGTTACTCAGGCAGGGAAGACGAGCAGTACTTC. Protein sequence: CASSYSGREDEQYF.

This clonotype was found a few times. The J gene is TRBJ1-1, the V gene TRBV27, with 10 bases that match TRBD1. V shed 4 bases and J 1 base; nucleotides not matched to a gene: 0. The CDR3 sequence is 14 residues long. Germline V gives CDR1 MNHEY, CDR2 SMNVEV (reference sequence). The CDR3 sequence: CASSWDRGNTEAFF. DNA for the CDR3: TGTGCCAGCAGTTGGGACAGGGGGAACACTGAAGCTTTCTTT.

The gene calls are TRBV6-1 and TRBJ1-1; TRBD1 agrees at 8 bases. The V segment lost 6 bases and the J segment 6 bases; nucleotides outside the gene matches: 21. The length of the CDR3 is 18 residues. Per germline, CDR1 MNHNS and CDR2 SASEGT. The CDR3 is CASRDNPDRGNSIPEAFF. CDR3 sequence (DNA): TGTGCCAGCAGAGACAACCCAGACAGGGGCAATTCGATCCCTGAAGCTTTCTTT.

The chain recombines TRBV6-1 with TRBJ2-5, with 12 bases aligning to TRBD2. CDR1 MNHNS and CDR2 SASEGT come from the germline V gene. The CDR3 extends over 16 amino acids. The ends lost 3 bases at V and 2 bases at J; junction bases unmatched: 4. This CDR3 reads CASSDWTSGTQETQYF. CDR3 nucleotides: TGTGCCAGCAGTGATTGGACTAGCGGGACACAAGAGACCCAGTACTTC.

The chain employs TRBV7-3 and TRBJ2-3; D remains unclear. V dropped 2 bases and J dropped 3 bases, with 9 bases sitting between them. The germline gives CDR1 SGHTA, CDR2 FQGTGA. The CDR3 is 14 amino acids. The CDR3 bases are TGTGCCAGCAGCTTAGGGCCTAGGACAGATACGCAGTATTTT. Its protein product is CASSLGPRTDTQYF. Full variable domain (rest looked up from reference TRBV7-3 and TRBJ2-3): GAGVSQTPSNKVTEKGKYVELRCDPISGHTALYWYRQSLGQGPEFLIYFQGTGAADDSGLPNDRFFAVRPEGSVSTLKIQRTERGDSAVYLCASSLGPRTDTQYFGPGTRLTVL.

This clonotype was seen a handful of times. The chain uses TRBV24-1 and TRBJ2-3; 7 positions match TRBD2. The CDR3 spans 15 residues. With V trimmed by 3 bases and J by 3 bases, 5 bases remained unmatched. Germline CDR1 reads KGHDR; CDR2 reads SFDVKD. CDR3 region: CATSDRRGETDTQYF. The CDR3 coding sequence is TGTGCCACCAGTGATCGCCGGGGGGAGACAGATACGCAGTATTTT.

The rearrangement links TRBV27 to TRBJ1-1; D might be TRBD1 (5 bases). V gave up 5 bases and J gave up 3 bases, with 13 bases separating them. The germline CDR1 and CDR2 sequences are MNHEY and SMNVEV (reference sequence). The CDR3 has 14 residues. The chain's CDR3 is CASSPSGMHTEAFF. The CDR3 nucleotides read TGTGCCAGCAGTCCCTCAGGGATGCACACTGAAGCTTTCTTT.

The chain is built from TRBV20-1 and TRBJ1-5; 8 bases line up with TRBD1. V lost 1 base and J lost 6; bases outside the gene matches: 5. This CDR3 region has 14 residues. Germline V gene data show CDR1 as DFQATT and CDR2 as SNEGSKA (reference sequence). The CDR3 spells CSARGAGGGQPQHF. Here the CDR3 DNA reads TGCAGTGCTAGAGGGGCAGGGGGCGGTCAGCCCCAGCATTTT.

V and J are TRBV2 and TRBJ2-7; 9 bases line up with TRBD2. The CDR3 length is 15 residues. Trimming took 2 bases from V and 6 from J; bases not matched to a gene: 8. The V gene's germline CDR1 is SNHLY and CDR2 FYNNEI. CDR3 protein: CASSEWLAGFGEQYF. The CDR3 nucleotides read TGTGCCAGCAGTGAATGGCTAGCGGGGTTTGGCGAGCAGTACTTC.

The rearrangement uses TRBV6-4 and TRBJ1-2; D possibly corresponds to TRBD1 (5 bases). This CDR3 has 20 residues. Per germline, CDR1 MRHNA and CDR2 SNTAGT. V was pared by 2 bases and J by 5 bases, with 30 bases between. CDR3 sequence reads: CASSDRGGVPERQFAYGYTF. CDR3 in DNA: TGTGCCAGCAGTGACCGCGGGGGGGTGCCGGAGCGACAGTTTGCTTATGGCTACACCTTC.

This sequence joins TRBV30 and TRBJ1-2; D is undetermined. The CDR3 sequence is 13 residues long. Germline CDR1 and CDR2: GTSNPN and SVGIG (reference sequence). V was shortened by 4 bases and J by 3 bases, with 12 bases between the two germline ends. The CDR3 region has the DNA TGTGCCTGGAAAGAAGGGTACGACTATGGCTACACCTTC. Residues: CAWKEGYDYGYTF.

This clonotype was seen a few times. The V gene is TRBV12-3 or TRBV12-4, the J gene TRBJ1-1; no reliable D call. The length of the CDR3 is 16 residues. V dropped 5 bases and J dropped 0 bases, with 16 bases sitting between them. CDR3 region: CASSPGPGTMNTEAFF. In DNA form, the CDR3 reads TGTGCCAGCAGTCCAGGACCTGGAACGATGAACACTGAAGCTTTCTTT.

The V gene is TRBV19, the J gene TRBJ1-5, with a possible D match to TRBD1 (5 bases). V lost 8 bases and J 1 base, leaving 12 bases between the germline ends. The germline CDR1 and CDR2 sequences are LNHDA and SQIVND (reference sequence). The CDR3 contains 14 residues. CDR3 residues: CASVPGGSNQPQHF. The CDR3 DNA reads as TGTGCCAGTGTACCCGGGGGAAGCAATCAGCCCCAGCATTTT.

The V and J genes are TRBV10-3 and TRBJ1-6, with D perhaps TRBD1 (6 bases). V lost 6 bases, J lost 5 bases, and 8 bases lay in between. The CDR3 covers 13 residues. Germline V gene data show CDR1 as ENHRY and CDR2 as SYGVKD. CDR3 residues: CAIRGGDNSPLHF. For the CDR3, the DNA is TGTGCCATCAGAGGGGGGGATAATTCACCCCTCCACTTT.

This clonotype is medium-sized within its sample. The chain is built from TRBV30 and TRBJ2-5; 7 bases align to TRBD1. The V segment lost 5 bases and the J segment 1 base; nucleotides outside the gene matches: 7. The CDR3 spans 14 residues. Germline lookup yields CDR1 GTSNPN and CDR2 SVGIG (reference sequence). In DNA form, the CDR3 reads TGTGCCTGGGGCCCGGGACAGTTCCAAGAGACCCAGTACTTC. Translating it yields CAWGPGQFQETQYF.

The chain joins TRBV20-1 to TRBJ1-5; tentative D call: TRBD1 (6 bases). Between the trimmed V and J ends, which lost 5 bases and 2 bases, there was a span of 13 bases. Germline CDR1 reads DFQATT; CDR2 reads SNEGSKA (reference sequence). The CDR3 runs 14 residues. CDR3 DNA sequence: TGCAGTGCTCGTACAGGGTATGGCAATCAGCCCCAGCATTTT. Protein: CSARTGYGNQPQHF.

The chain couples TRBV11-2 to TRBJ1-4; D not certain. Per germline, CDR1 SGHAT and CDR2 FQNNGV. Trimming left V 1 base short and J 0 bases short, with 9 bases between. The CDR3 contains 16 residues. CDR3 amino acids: CASSLGTPATNEKLFF. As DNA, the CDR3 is TGTGCCAGCAGCTTAGGGACGCCAGCAACTAATGAAAAACTGTTTTTT.